Detailed here is one T cell receptor (beta chain). This clonotype has more than one count but fewer than ten. Its antigen is not yet known. Base qualities are not provided; no much larger clone lies one nucleotide away. The library was generated by 5' RACE. Sequencing took place on an Illumina HiSeq 2000. Template switching added a universal primer binding site, and the final cDNA carried a unique molecular identifier that allowed TCR cDNA molecules to be counted accurately. Specific primers in the conserved constant-segment region were used to synthesize first-strand cDNA for the TCR alpha and beta chains. To control for contamination, every cDNA library carried two barcodes: a SMART-Mk sample barcode plus Illumina barcodes. TruSeq adapter sequences, together with Illumina sample barcodes, were added in two successive PCR steps. The TCR alpha and beta cDNA libraries were sequenced on the Illumina HiSeq platform using custom primers. In the original analysis: MiGEC processed the raw reads to extract unique molecular identifiers, while MiXCR was used to determine the CDR3 positions. For each individual, recombination models were inferred using an EM algorithm with the repgenHMM and IGoR tools. The tcR package in R was used for shared clonotype analysis, with sharing normalized by the product of cloneset sizes. To study raw recombination without the effects of thymic and clonal selection, out-of-frame nonproductive sequences were analyzed. The raw public reads went through TCRdb reprocessing: fastp at Q25, MiXCR clone calling, in-frame beta chains kept. Rows with a matching CDR3 protein are joined into one entry that keeps the most common DNA and genes. The V and J calls shown here were made by TCRdb, not taken from the authors' results. This sample holds 690,000 or so distinct CDR3 sequences; 8.6% were observed only once. The ten largest account for 0.75% to 1% of the sample.

V and J are truncated by 2 bases and 2 bases respectively, leaving an intervening sequence of 9 bases. The CDR1 and CDR2 encoded by the germline V gene are SNHLY and FYNNEI. The cysteine opens and the phenylalanine closes a CDR3 of 15 amino acids. CDR3 DNA only is kept here, 45 bases in frame from base 1. This sample is part of a study of identical twins (TCRdb year 2016). Context from the whole study: To test whether fetal clonotypes persist, the study used deep sequencing on TCR alpha and beta repertoires from monozygotic twins, unrelated adults of various ages, and cord blood. To rule out contamination, the twin experiments were replicated at different times with different library preparation protocols. Summary of the overall study and its limitations: Out-of-frame TCR alpha sequences shared between twins showed an excess of low generation-probability sequences compared with coincidental sharing between unrelated individuals. In monozygotic twins, recombination models systematically underestimated out-of-frame TCR alpha sharing, but the models matched the sharing seen between unrelated individuals. Because the same donors could not be followed over many years, the conclusions relied on cross-sectional statistical analysis. Abundant cord blood beta clonotypes carried fewer insertions; young adult naive repertoires showed a weaker similar trend, while memory repertoires showed none. The excess sharing between twins in beta out-of-frame sequences was weaker because fewer shared sequences reduced the signal-to-noise ratio. Zero-insertion analyses could be partly confounded by invariant T cells such as MAIT and iNKT, though diverse VJ usage argued against such confounding for most clonotypes.

Every donor in the study was a healthy Caucasian. The twin cohort consisted of three pairs of female monozygotic twins, all aged about 18 to 30 years. The RNA used for TCR libraries was isolated from peripheral blood mononuclear cells. The sample was also linked to a second study, of yellow fever vaccine responses in identical twins. Looking at the second paper: According to the authors, the vaccine-induced T cell response in identical twins seemed to be partly convergent and partly specific to each individual. In the study, vaccine-responding T cell clones were precisely tracked in identical twins.

This clonotype was sampled from a woman between 18 and 30 years old in good health. Material for sequencing was PBMCs. The chain is made from TRBV2 and TRBJ2-2; the D gene is perhaps TRBD1, from 6 matching bases. The CDR3: CASSEQGLNTGELFF. Here is the DNA: TGTGCCAGCAGTGAACAGGGGCTAAACACCGGGGAGCTGTTTTTT. Reference TRBV2 and TRBJ2-2 genes cover what lies past the CDR3, so the full variable domain is EPEVTQTPSHQVTQMGQEVILRCVPISNHLYFYWYRQILGQKVEFLVSFYNNEISEKSEIFDDQFSVERPDGSNFTLKIRSTKLEDSAMYFCASSEQGLNTGELFFGEGSRLTVL.